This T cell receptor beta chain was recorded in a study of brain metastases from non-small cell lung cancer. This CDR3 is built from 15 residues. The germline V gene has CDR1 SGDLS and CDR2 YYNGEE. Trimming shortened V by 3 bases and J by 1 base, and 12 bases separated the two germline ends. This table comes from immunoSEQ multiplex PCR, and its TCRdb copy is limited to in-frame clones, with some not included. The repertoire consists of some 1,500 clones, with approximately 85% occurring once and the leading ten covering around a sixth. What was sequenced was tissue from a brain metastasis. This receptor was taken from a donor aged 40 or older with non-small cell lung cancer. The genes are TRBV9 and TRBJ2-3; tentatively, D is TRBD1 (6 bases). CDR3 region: CASSARGQRTDTQYF. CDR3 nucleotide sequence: TGTGCCAGCAGCGCCAGGGGTCAACGCACAGATACGCAGTATTTT. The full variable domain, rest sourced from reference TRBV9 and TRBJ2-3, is DSGVTQTPKHLITATGQRVTLRCSPRSGDLSVYWYQQSLDQGLQFLIQYYNGEERAKGNILERFSAQQFPDLHSELNLSSLELGDSALYFCASSARGQRTDTQYFGPGTRLTVL.